The present T cell receptor beta chain was sequenced within a study of T cell responses to AZD1222 COVID-19 vaccine. About the research overall: Timing groups of about 4 and about 12 weeks for second doses were pooled. Study-wide points: Spike-specific TCRs gained breadth and depth after people received two AZD1222 doses. At study baseline, merely several AZD1222 recipients were seropositive.

Clones were sequenced by immunoSEQ multiplex PCR, and TCRdb holds only the in-frame ones, with some missing. This sample has 150,000 or so clones, with under 95% found just once. This CDR3 region has 11 residues. Trimming shortened V by 4 bases and J by 8 bases, and 6 bases separated the two germline ends. Germline V gene sequence: CDR1 SGHRS, CDR2 YFSETQ. As concerns this clone: As yet, its antigen is unknown.

The TCR originated in an adult in good health. This rearrangement joins TRBV5-1 to TRBJ1-4; D not certain. Sequencing was performed on peripheral blood, taken on day 0 of AZD1222 vaccination. This CDR3 is CASSRGEKLFF. The CDR3 DNA reads TGCGCCAGCAGCCGGGGAGAAAAACTGTTTTTT. The full variable domain, with the rest looked up from reference TRBV5-1 and TRBJ1-4, is KAGVTQTPRYLIKTRGQQVTLSCSPISGHRSVSWYQQTPGQGLQFLFEYFSETQRNKGNFPGRFSGRQFSNSRSEMNVSTLELGDSALYLCASSRGEKLFFGSGTQLSVL.